This TCR beta chain is drawn from a study of RUNX1 and TCR beta rearrangement in T-cell leukemia (TCRdb year 2020). Turning to the overall study: The comparison of TCR beta rearrangements and CDR3 junctions set some 14 T-ALLs carrying mono-allelic acquired RUNX1 mutations against 10 to 11 T-ALLs that were RUNX1 wildtype. For comparison with results from a Runx1 knockout mouse model, TCR beta rearrangements in human T-ALL were analyzed. The maturation arrest stages of RUNX1-mutated T-ALLs were more diverse, with some cases arrested before the onset of TCR beta rearrangement. The multicentric trials consisted of GRAALL-2003 and GRAALL-2005. The RUNX1 wildtype T-ALLs were matched on an immature maturation arrest stage, which was defined as the absence of cytoplasmic or surface TCR beta protein. TCR rearrangements were assessed by Genescan analysis after EuroClonality multiplex PCR on genomic DNA. An earlier study had already determined the RUNX1 mutation status of the T-ALL cases. In the mutated group, all RUNX1 mutations were heterozygous, with nine to ten located in the Runt homology domain and three in the transactivation domain. To allow a comparison of D1 versus D2 segments, the RUNX1 wildtype T-ALLs were chosen so that each carried at least incomplete clonal TCR beta rearrangements. The paper's findings and limits, for the study overall: In clonal rearrangements, TCR beta D1 segment usage was not significantly different between RUNX1-mutated (approximately 83%) and wildtype (around 61%) T-ALLs. TCR beta J1 cluster usage was similar between RUNX1-mutated and wildtype T-ALLs, with no significant difference. TCR beta CDR3 length or D segment truncation in T-ALLs could not be evaluated because too few clonal rearrangements were available. Clonal TCR beta rearrangements were found in roughly three fifths of RUNX1-mutated T-ALLs, which is fewer than the over 80% reported for T-ALL generally.

Library prep was done by PCR. TCRdb names Illumina MiSeq as the instrument used. TCR beta DJ and VDJ rearrangements were characterized using next generation amplicon sequencing. The original methods were these. The Vidjil software was used to analyze amplicon sequencing data and identify clonal TCR beta rearrangements. TCR beta rearrangement characteristics were compared between RUNX1-mutated and wildtype groups using two-tailed Fisher exact tests. TCRdb handled the public reads itself, with Q25 trimming in fastp and clone calling in MiXCR, and kept productive beta chains. Rows are unified per CDR3 protein, each entry keeping the most common DNA and genes. The V and J calls shown here were made by TCRdb, not taken from the authors' results. The sample has 600 to 850 distinct CDR3 sequences on record, under 30% of them singletons. The biggest ten clones account for approximately 34% of the sample. In this sample, this clonotype turned up once. What this receptor recognizes is not known. Within one base of it there is no much larger clone, and no base qualities were kept. A lone read offers only weak evidence.

The germline V gene (reference sequence) provides CDR1 DFQATT and CDR2 SNEGSKA. V and J are trimmed by 3 bases and 3 bases, and the gene matches miss 7 bases of the junction. The CDR3 starts with the cysteine, ends with the phenylalanine, and has 15 residues. Left in the record is the CDR3 DNA by itself, 45 bases read in frame from the first base. For oncotyping and quantification of minimal residual disease, T-ALL samples were taken at diagnosis from children and adults treated according to protocol. The receptor's source is a male donor with T-cell acute lymphoblastic leukemia. Source material: blood. Here the chain combines TRBV20-1 and TRBJ2-7, with 11 junctional bases fitting TRBD2. The CDR3 reads CSARASGRPNYEQYF. DNA sequence: TGCAGTGCTAGGGCTAGCGGGAGGCCGAACTACGAGCAGTACTTC.